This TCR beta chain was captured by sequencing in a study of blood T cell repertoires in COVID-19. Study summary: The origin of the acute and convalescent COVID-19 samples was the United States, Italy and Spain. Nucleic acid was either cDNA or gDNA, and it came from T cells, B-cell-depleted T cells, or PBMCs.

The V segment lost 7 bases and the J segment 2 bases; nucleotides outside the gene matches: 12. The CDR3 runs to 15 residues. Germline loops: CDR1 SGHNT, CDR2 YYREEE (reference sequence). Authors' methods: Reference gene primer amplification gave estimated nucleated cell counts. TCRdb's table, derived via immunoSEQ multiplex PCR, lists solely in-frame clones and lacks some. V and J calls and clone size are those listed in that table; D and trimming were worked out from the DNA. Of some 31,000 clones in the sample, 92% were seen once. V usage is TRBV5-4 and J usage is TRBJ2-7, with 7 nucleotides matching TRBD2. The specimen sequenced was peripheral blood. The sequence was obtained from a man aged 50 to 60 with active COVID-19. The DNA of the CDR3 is TGTGCCAGCCAGCCGGCTGGCGGGAGTGCCTACGAGCAGTACTTC. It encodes CASQPAGGSAYEQYF.